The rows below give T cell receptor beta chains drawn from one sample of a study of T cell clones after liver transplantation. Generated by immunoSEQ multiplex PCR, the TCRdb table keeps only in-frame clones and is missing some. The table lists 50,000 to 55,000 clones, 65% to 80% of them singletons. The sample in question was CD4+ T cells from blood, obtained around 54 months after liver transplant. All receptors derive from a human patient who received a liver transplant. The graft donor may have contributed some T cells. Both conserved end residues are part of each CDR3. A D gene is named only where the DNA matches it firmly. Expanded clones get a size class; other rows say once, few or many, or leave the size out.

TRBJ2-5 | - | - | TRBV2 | TGTGCCAGCAGCACCCAAGAGACCCAGTACTTC | CASSTQETQYF
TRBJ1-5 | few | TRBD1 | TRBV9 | TGTGCCAGCAACCCCACAGGGGCTAGCAATCAGCCCCAGCATTTT | CASNPTGASNQPQHF
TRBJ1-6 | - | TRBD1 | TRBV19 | TGTGCCAGTAGTATCGGCGGACAGGGGGACAATTCACCCCTCCACTTT | CASSIGGQGDNSPLHF
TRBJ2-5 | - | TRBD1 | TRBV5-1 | TGCGCCAGCAGCGCCCTAACAGGGGACGGGGAGACCCAGTACTTC | CASSALTGDGETQYF
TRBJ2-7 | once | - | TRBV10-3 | TGTGCCATCAGTGAAGGGACTGCGGGCGAGCAGTACTTC | CAISEGTAGEQYF
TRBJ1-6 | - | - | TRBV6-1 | TGTGCCAGCACGGTCGGTTATTCACCCCTCCACTTT | CASTVGYSPLHF
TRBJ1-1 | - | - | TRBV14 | TGTGCCAGCAGCCCCCTACTAGACACTGAAGCTTTCTTT | CASSPLLDTEAFF
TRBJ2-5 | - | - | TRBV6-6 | TGTGCCAGCAGTTACGGGGGCCCCGGGCAAGAGACCCAGTACTTC | CASSYGGPGQETQYF
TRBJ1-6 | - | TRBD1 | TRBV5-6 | TGTGCCAGCAGCGGAACAGGGGTCAGGAATTCACCCCTCCACTTT | CASSGTGVRNSPLHF
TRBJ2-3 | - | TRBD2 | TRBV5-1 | TGCGCCAGCAGCTCAACTAGCGGGGGGGCGGATACGCAGTATTTT | CASSSTSGGADTQYF
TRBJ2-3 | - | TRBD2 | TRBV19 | TGTGCCAGTAGCCGCCTCGACGGCGGGGGGACCTACACAGATACGCAGTATTTT | CASSRLDGGGTYTDTQYF
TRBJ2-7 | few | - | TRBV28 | TGTGCCAGCAGTATTAGCCCCCTCGAGCAGTACTTC | CASSISPLEQYF
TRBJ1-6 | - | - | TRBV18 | TGTGCCAGCTCACTATCTCAACTGCAGCCTAATTCACCCCTCCACTTT | CASSLSQLQPNSPLHF
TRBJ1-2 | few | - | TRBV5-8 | TGTGCCAGCAGCAGGTGGCAGGTTAACTATGGCTACACCTTC | CASSRWQVNYGYTF
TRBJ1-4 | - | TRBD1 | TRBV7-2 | TGTGCCAGCAGCTTAGAGGACAGGGTTCATGAAAAACTGTTTTTT | CASSLEDRVHEKLFF
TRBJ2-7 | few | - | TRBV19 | TGTGCCAGTCTAGACTGGGACGGCGAGCAGTACTTC | CASLDWDGEQYF